Listed below are T cell receptor beta chains from one sample, sequenced in a study of blood T cell repertoires in COVID-19. Some clones are missing from TCRdb's copy, which holds only in-frame ones; the method was immunoSEQ multiplex PCR. The repertoire holds 30,000 to 45,000 clones, with more than 70% as singletons. Source material: peripheral blood. All receptors derive from a man between 70 and 80 years old with active COVID-19. Each CDR3 is given with its conserved first and last residue. The order of the fields is V gene, clone size, D gene, CDR3 length, J gene, CDR3 protein, CDR3 DNA. D genes are given only for firm matches. Clone size is stated in some rows and not others, as once, few, many or a class when expanded.

TRBV5-1	NA	TRBD1	14	TRBJ2-1	CASSLGVTGDEQFF	TGCGCCAGCAGCTTGGGTGTTACAGGGGATGAGCAGTTCTTC
TRBV7-6	NA	NA	16	TRBJ1-2	CASSLNARTETYGYTF	TGTGCCAGCAGCTTAAATGCCCGGACTGAAACCTATGGCTACACCTTC
TRBV19	NA	NA	16	TRBJ1-4	CASSIGQKSTNEKLFF	TGTGCCAGTAGTATCGGACAAAAATCAACTAATGAAAAACTGTTTTTT
TRBV28	NA	TRBD2	15	TRBJ2-5	CASSRLAGDSETQYF	TGTGCCAGCAGCCGACTAGCGGGAGACTCGGAGACCCAGTACTTC
TRBV2	NA	TRBD1	16	TRBJ2-7	CASSEALPGGIDEQYF	TGTGCCAGCAGTGAAGCGCTTCCAGGGGGCATCGACGAGCAGTACTTC
TRBV6-6	once	TRBD1	15	TRBJ1-5	CASTVGTGGGQPQHF	TGTGCCAGCACCGTCGGGACAGGGGGGGGACAGCCCCAGCATTTT
TRBV5-1	NA	TRBD1	15	TRBJ1-3	CASSKDRGTGNTIYF	TGCGCCAGCAGCAAGGACAGGGGTACTGGAAACACCATATATTTT
TRBV19	NA	NA	14	TRBJ1-3	CASRDLGSGNTIYF	TGTGCCAGTAGAGATTTGGGCAGTGGGAACACCATATATTTT
TRBV28	NA	NA	14	TRBJ2-7	CASSPPGLTYEQYF	TGTGCCAGCAGCCCTCCGGGACTTACCTACGAGCAGTACTTC
TRBV19	NA	NA	17	TRBJ1-5	CASSPAGVGYSNQPQHF	TGTGCCAGTAGTCCGGCCGGGGTCGGGTATAGCAATCAGCCCCAGCATTTT
TRBV18	NA	TRBD1	15	TRBJ1-2	CASSPDGTGSYGYTF	TGTGCCAGCTCACCAGATGGGACAGGTTCTTATGGCTACACCTTC
TRBV24-1	once	TRBD1	17	TRBJ2-2	CATSDFRDRGYTGELFF	TGTGCCACCAGTGATTTCCGGGACAGGGGCTACACCGGGGAGCTGTTTTTT
TRBV2	NA	TRBD1	16	TRBJ1-2	CASRVGAGGFGYGYTF	TGTGCCAGCCGGGTAGGGGCAGGGGGCTTCGGGTATGGCTACACCTTC
TRBV6-5	NA	NA	14	TRBJ2-3	CATEYGKYTDTQYF	TGTGCCACCGAGTACGGGAAGTACACAGATACGCAGTATTTT
TRBV2	NA	NA	14	TRBJ2-7	CASSGWGKSYEQYF	TGTGCCAGCAGTGGATGGGGCAAGTCCTACGAGCAGTACTTC
TRBV4-2	NA	NA	16	TRBJ2-3	CASSQVPGSSRDTQYF	TGTGCCAGCAGCCAAGTTCCGGGATCGTCACGAGATACGCAGTATTTT
TRBV7-2	NA	TRBD2	15	TRBJ2-7	CASSLLSGGAYEQYF	TGTGCCAGCAGCCTCCTTAGCGGGGGGGCCTACGAGCAGTACTTC
TRBV5-1	NA	TRBD2	15	TRBJ2-1	CASSLVAGGPNEQFF	TGCGCCAGCAGCTTGGTAGCGGGAGGGCCTAATGAGCAGTTCTTC
TRBV30	NA	NA	13	TRBJ1-2	CAWNLPGVTGYTF	TGTGCCTGGAACCTCCCAGGGGTAACTGGCTACACCTTC
TRBV28	NA	TRBD1	14	TRBJ2-5	CASSTGTGHRAQYF	TGTGCCAGCAGTACCGGGACAGGGCATAGGGCCCAGTACTTC
TRBV3-1/TRBV3-2	once	NA	12	TRBJ2-3	CASSPNTDTQYF	TGTGCCAGCAGCCCCAACACAGATACGCAGTATTTT
TRBV27	once	TRBD1	15	TRBJ2-7	CASINPGTGNGEQYF	TGTGCCAGCATCAACCCCGGGACAGGGAACGGCGAGCAGTACTTC
TRBV9	NA	NA	12	TRBJ2-3	CASATGSDTQYF	TGTGCCAGCGCCACCGGGTCAGATACGCAGTATTTT
TRBV18	NA	TRBD1	13	TRBJ2-7	CASSLDRGYEQYF	TGTGCCAGCTCATTGGACAGGGGCTACGAGCAGTACTTC
TRBV7-3	NA	TRBD1	15	TRBJ2-2	CASSVNRGRTGELFF	TGTGCCAGCAGCGTAAACAGGGGGCGGACCGGGGAGCTGTTTTTT
TRBV27	once	NA	13	TRBJ1-5	CASSFQANQPQHF	TGTGCCAGCAGTTTTCAGGCGAATCAGCCCCAGCATTTT
TRBV28	NA	NA	14	TRBJ1-2	CASSSTGILNGYTF	TGTGCCAGCAGTTCAACAGGGATATTGAATGGCTACACCTTC
TRBV7-3	once	NA	14	TRBJ2-1	CASSPPGSYNEQFF	TGTGCCAGCAGCCCCCCGGGGTCCTACAATGAGCAGTTCTTC
TRBV5-8	NA	NA	14	TRBJ2-5	CASSLGRGKETQYF	TGTGCCAGCAGCTTGGGACGGGGGAAAGAGACCCAGTACTTC
TRBV18	NA	NA	15	TRBJ2-4	CASSPTTGLGDIQYF	TGTGCCAGCTCACCAACGACAGGTCTCGGGGACATTCAGTACTTC
TRBV10-3	NA	NA	16	TRBJ2-3	CAISEHTAGSTDTQYF	TGTGCCATCAGTGAACATACTGCAGGTAGCACAGATACGCAGTATTTT
TRBV7-2	NA	TRBD1	14	TRBJ1-1	CASSPLGQGLGAFF	TGTGCCAGCAGCCCCCTGGGACAGGGGTTGGGAGCTTTCTTT